One and the same sample provided the 3 T cell receptor beta chains below, sequenced in a study of blood T cell repertoires in COVID-19 (dated by TCRdb to between 2020 and 2021). Libraries were prepared through the immunoSEQ multiplex PCR assay. This immuneACCESS table, as held by TCRdb, lists in-frame sequences with V and J called but not all clones. Of the missing ones, under half trace to an unresolved V gene in checked studies; the others have no known cause. The sample yields around 450,000 clones; around 89% were counted once. The top ten hold around 4.5% of the sample. The sample taken for sequencing was peripheral blood. The receptors stem from a woman in her twenties or thirties with acute or convalescent COVID-19.

V usage is TRBV10-3 and J usage is TRBJ1-2, with 9 bases lining up with TRBD1. The CDR3 contains 16 residues. In germline, CDR1 is ENHRY, CDR2 SYGVKD. The V segment lost 6 bases and the J segment 3 bases; nucleotides outside the gene matches: 11. This CDR3 is CAISGTGKRGDYGYTF. The CDR3 bases are TGTGCCATCAGCGGGACAGGGAAAAGGGGGGACTATGGCTACACCTTC.

The chain couples TRBV4-1 to TRBJ1-1; D unresolved. Between the trimmed V and J ends, which lost 4 bases and 0 bases, there was a span of 21 bases. CDR3 size: 18 residues. The germline V gene has CDR1 MGHRA and CDR2 YSYEKL. Written as DNA, the CDR3 is TGCGCCAGCAGCCCCAGCCCCCTCGGGTTTTTTGTGAACACTGAAGCTTTCTTT. Encoded protein: CASSPSPLGFFVNTEAFF.

This clone was detected once. The rearrangement joins TRBV15 to TRBJ2-5; maybe TRBD1 (6 bases). Trimming took 3 bases from V and 5 from J, leaving 22 bases between them. The germline gives CDR1 LNHNV, CDR2 YYDKDF (reference sequence). The CDR3 is 17 residues long. Written as DNA, the CDR3 is TGTGCCACCAGCAGTCTGGAGGACAGCCACCTTTTTGAGACCCAGTACTTC. Encoded protein: CATSSLEDSHLFETQYF.